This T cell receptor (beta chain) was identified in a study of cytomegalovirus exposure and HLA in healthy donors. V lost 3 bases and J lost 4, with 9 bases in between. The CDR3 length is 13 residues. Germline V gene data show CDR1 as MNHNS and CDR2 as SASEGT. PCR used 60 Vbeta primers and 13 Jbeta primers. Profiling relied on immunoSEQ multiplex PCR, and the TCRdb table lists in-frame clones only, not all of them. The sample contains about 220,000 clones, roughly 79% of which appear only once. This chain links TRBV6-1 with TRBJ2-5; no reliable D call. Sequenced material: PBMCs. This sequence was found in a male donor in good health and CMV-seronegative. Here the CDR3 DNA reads TGTGCCAGCAGTGACCCTCCACTAGAGACCCAGTACTTC. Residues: CASSDPPLETQYF.